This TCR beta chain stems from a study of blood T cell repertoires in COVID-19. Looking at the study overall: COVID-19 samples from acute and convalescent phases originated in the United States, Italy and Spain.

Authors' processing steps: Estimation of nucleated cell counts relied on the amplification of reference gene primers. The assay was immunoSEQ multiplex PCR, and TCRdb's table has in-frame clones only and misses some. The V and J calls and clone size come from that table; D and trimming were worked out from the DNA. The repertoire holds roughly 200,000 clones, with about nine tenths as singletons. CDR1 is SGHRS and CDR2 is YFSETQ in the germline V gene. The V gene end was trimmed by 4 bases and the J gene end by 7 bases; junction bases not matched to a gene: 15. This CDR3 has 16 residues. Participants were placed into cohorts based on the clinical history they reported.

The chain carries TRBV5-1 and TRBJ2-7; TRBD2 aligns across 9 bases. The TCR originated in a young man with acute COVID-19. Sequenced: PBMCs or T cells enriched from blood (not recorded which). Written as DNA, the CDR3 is TGCGCCAGCAGCCTATACTTTCAGCGGGAGGTAAAAGAGCAGTACTTC. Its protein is CASSLYFQREVKEQYF.